The entry below gives a single T cell receptor beta chain sequence along with its context. What it recognizes is unknown. The DNA is omitted, as the CDR3 cannot be located on it reliably, and the CDR3 follows TCRdb's listing. The V gene's germline CDR1 is SGHNT and CDR2 YYREEE (reference sequence). The CDR3 is 12 amino acids in total, end residues counted. Repertoires were generated with immunoSEQ multiplex PCR, while TCRdb's copy carries only in-frame clones and drops some. The sample includes approximately 76,000 clones, 80% to 85% of them seen just once. This entry belongs to a study of T cell responses to AZD1222 COVID-19 vaccine. General study findings and limits: Just six people given AZD1222 tested seropositive at baseline. Scientists sampled the repertoires only once the peak T cell response had passed. A reported finding is that nearly half of spike-specific TCRs target unmutated variant regions.

The TCR was taken from an adult in good health. The starting material was peripheral blood, obtained on day 0 of AZD1222 vaccination. The chain recombines TRBV5-4 with TRBJ1-1; the table's D call, TRBD1, has no DNA check behind it. CDR3 protein: CASSWGQGASFF.